A single T cell receptor beta chain is shown here with its context. Its target is not known. With 4 bases clipped from V and 4 bases from J, the junction kept 9 bases outside the gene matches. The CDR3 sequence is 17 residues long. CDR1 is SGHRS and CDR2 is YFSETQ in the germline V gene. The data were obtained in a study of cytomegalovirus exposure and HLA in healthy donors. Healthy people donating bone marrow made up the donors. 13 Jbeta primers and 60 Vbeta primers were used for the PCR. The method was immunoSEQ multiplex PCR; TCRdb's version includes in-frame clones alone and lacks a portion of them. The profile shows over 150,000 clones, roughly 87% of them singletons. General observations from the study: Indistinguishable V segments, including TRBV6-2 and TRBV6-3, were excluded. Listed as cytomegalovirus-associated were 170 or so TCR beta chains.

The receptor comes from a girl between 5 and 17 years old in good health and CMV-seropositive. Material for sequencing was PBMCs. The chain recombines TRBV5-1 with TRBJ1-3; 12 nucleotides agree with TRBD1. CDR3 protein: CASSPAGTGGEGNTIYF. The CDR3 bases are TGCGCCAGCAGCCCTGCCGGGACAGGGGGCGAGGGAAACACCATATATTTT.